This T cell receptor beta chain derives from a study of T-cell reconstitution after alpha-beta-depleted transplantation in children. Unique molecular identifiers were incorporated into the prepared TCRbeta library. TCRdb re-called the PCR reads through MiXCR, storing one row per CDR3 protein. Of around 130,000 distinct CDR3 sequences in the sample, 9.5% to 10% were seen once. Study-wide results and limits: Reported findings indicate that, about two months after transplant, alpha-beta T cells came from several hundred expanded clones, which were derived from non-depleted graft cells.

Germline assignment: CDR1 MNHEY and CDR2 SVGAGI. Trimming removed 2 bases from V and 7 bases from J, with 11 bases in between. The CDR3 consists of 13 residues. Comment on this clonotype: Antigen unknown.

This TCR was sampled from a girl under three years old who had a stem cell transplant for combined immunodeficiency, so the T cells may come from the graft donor. The rearrangement joins TRBV6-5 to TRBJ1-2, with D tentatively TRBD1 (5 bases). Sample: PBMCs, mostly from graft donor cells, taken 180 days after TCRalphabeta/CD19-depleted stem cell transplant. The CDR3 is CASSYAGNGGYTF. CDR3 coding DNA: TGTGCCAGCAGTTACGCAGGGAATGGTGGCTACACCTTC.